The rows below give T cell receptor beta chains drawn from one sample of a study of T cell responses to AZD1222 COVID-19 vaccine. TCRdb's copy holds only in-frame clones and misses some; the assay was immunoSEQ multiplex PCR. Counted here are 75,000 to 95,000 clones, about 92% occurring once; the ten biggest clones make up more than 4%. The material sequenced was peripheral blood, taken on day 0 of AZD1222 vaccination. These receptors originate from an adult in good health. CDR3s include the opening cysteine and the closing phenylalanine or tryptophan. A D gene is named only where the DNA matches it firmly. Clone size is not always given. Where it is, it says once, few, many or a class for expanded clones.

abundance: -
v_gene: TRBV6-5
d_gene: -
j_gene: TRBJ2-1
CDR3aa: CASSYSVPGSVYEQFF
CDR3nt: TGTGCCAGCAGTTACTCGGTTCCCGGGTCGGTATATGAGCAGTTCTTC

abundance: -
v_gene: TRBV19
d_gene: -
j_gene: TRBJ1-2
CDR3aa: CASSIPHRMSGYTF
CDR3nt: TGTGCCAGTAGTATTCCGCATCGTATGAGTGGCTACACCTTC

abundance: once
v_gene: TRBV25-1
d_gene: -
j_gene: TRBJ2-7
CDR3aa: CASTGLYEQYF
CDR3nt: TGTGCCAGCACGGGACTCTACGAGCAGTACTTC

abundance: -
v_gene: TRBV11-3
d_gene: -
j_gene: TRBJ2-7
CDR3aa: CASSYGTREQYF
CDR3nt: TGTGCCAGCAGCTACGGGACGCGCGAGCAGTACTTC

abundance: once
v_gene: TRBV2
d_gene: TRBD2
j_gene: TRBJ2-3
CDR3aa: CATIAGLVSDTQYF
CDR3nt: TGTGCCACCATAGCGGGACTGGTTTCAGATACGCAGTATTTT

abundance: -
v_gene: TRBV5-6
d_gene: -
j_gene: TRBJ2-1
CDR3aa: CASSLRGRLYNEQFF
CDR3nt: TGTGCCAGCAGCTTGAGAGGACGACTGTACAATGAGCAGTTCTTC

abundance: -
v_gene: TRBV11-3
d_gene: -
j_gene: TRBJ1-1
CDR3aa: CASSFGGEGPNTEAFF
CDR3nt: TGTGCCAGCAGCTTTGGAGGAGAGGGGCCAAACACTGAAGCTTTCTTT

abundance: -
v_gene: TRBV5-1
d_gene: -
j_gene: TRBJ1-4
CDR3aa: CASSLGQGMGTNEKLFF
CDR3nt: TGCGCCAGCAGCTTGGGCCAGGGAATGGGTACTAATGAAAAACTGTTTTTT

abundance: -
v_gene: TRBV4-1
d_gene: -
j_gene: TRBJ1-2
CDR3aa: CASSQDRSSGYGYTF
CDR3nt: TGCGCCAGCAGCCAAGATCGGTCCTCAGGCTATGGCTACACCTTC

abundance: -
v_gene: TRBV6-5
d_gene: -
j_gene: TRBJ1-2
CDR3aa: CASIPRGYSNGYTF
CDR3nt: TGTGCCAGCATCCCGAGGGGATACAGTAATGGCTACACCTTC

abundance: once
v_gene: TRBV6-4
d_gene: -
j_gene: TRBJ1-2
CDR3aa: CASSEEGSGYNYGYTF
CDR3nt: TGTGCCAGCTCCGAGGAGGGAAGTGGTTACAACTATGGCTACACCTTC

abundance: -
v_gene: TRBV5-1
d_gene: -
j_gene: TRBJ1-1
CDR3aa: CASSFEGGTEAFF
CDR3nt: TGCGCCAGCAGCTTCGAGGGTGGCACTGAAGCTTTCTTT

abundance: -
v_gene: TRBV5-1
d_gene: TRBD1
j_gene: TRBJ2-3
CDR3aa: CASSLGGTGEDTQYF
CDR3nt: TGCGCCAGCAGCTTGGGTGGGACAGGGGAGGATACGCAGTATTTT

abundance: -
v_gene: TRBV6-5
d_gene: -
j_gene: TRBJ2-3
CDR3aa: CASNFQQSTDTQYF
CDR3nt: TGTGCCAGCAATTTCCAACAGAGCACAGATACGCAGTATTTT

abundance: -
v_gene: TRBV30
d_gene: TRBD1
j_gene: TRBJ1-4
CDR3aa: CAWSVRTGGGEEKLFF
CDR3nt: TGTGCCTGGAGTGTACGAACAGGGGGAGGGGAAGAAAAACTGTTTTTT

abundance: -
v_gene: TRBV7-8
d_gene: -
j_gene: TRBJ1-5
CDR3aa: CASSFTHNQPQHF
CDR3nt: TGTGCCAGCAGCTTCACCCACAATCAGCCCCAGCATTTT

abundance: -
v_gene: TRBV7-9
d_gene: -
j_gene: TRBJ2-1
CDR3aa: CASSLGAVTYNEQFF
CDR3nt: TGTGCCAGCAGCCTAGGGGCGGTTACCTACAATGAGCAGTTCTTC

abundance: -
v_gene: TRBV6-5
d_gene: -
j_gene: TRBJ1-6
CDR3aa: CASRGGFYNSPLHF
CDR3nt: TGTGCCAGCAGGGGCGGTTTCTATAATTCACCCCTCCACTTT

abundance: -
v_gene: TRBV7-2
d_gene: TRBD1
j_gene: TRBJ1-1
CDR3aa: CASRSTGGEAFF
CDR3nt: TGTGCCAGCAGGTCCACAGGGGGCGAAGCTTTCTTT

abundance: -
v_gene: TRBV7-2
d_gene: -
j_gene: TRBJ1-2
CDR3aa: CASSATSLIGYTF
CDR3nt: TGTGCCAGCAGCGCGACCAGCCTAATCGGCTACACCTTC

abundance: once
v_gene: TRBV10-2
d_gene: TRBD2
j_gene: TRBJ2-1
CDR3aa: CACKVLAGGYNEQFF
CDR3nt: TGCGCCTGCAAAGTTCTAGCGGGGGGGTACAATGAGCAGTTCTTC

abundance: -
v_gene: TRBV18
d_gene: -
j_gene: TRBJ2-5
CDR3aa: CASSPMGAAGETQYF
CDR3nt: TGTGCCAGCTCACCGATGGGGGCCGCGGGGGAGACCCAGTACTTC

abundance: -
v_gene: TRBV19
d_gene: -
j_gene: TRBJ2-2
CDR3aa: CASTLGGELFF
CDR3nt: TGTGCCAGTACCCTGGGAGGGGAGCTGTTTTTT

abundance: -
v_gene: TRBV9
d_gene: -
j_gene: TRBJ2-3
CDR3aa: CASIPVRGCGTDTQYF
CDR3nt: TGTGCCAGCATCCCTGTCCGGGGGTGCGGCACAGATACGCAGTATTTT

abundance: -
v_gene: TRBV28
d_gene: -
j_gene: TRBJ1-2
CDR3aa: CASSLLQDYGYTF
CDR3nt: TGTGCCAGCAGTCTCTTACAGGACTATGGCTACACCTTC

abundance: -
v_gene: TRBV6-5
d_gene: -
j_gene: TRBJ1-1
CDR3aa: CASSYSTPRDTEAFF
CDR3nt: TGTGCCAGCAGTTACTCGACACCTCGGGACACTGAAGCTTTCTTT